This T cell receptor beta chain was observed in a study of T-cell reconstitution after alpha-beta-depleted transplantation in children (dated by TCRdb to 2016 to 2018). Study-wide context: The study quantitatively tracked T-cell immune reconstitution after TCRalphabeta/CD19-depleted allogeneic hematopoietic cell transplantation in children using TCR repertoire profiling.

This clonotype has only a few counts. Which antigen it targets is not known. The record has no base qualities; no much larger clone is one base away. Trimming costs V 3 bases and J 0 bases, and their ends lie 8 bases apart. The CDR1 and CDR2 encoded by the germline V gene (reference sequence) are SEHNR and FQNEAQ. Reading from cysteine to phenylalanine, the CDR3 counts 14 amino acids. CDR3 DNA only is kept here, 42 bases in frame from base 1. Libraries were made using PCR. This sample was sequenced with an Illumina HiSeq 2500. To normalize quantification of the TCRbeta repertoire, the TCR libraries were built with molecular barcoding that relied on unique molecular identifiers. Using fastp at Q25 and MiXCR, TCRdb reprocessed the public reads and kept productive beta chains. When rows share a CDR3 protein, they turn into one entry using the most common DNA and genes. This sample gives 75,000 to 100,000 distinct CDR3 sequences in total; 6.5% to 8.5% of them show up just once. About 7% of the sample lies in the top ten.

The chain was built from TRBV7-9 and TRBJ1-1; TRBD1 is a weak D gene call, 5 bases matching. This specimen consisted of PBMCs from the stem cell graft donor, obtained from the stem cell graft. The sequence was collected from a human donor who donated a stem cell graft to a child with congenital amegakaryocytic thrombocytopenia. CDR3 reads: CASSFGGLNTEAFF. DNA sequence: TGTGCCAGCAGCTTTGGGGGGTTGAACACTGAAGCTTTCTTT.